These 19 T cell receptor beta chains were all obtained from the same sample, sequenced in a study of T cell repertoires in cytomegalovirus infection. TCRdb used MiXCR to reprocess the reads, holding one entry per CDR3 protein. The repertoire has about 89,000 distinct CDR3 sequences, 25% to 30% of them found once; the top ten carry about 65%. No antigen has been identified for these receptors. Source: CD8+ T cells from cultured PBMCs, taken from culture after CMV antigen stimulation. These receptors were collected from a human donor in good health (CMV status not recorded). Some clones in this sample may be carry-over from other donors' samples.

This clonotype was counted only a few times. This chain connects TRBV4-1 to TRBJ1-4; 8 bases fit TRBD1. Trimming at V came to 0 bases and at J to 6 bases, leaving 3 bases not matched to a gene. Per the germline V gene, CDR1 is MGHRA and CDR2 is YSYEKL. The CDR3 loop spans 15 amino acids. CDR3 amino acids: CASSQDSGGDEKLFF. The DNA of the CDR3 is TGCGCCAGCAGCCAAGACTCAGGGGGCGATGAAAAACTGTTTTTT.

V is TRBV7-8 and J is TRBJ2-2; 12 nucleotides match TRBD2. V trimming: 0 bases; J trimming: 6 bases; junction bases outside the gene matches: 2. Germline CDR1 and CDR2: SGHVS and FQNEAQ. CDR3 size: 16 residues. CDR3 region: CASSLAPSGGAGELFF. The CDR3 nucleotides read TGTGCCAGCAGCTTAGCCCCTAGCGGGGGGGCCGGGGAGCTGTTTTTT.

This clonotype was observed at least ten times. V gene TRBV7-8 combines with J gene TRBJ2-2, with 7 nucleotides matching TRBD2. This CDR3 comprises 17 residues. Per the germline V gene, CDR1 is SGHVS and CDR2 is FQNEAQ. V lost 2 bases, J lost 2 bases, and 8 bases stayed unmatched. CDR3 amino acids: CASSLLSSGENTGELFF. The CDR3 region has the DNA TGTGCCAGCAGCTTATTGTCCAGCGGGGAAAACACCGGGGAGCTGTTTTTT.

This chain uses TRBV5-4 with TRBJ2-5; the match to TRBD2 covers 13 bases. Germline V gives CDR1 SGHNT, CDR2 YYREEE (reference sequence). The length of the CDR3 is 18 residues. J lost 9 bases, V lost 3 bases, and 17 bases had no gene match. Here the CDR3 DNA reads TGTGCCAGCAGCTCCATCACTAGCGGGGGGGCTCTGCGGGCGGCCCAGTACTTC. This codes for CASSSITSGGALRAAQYF.

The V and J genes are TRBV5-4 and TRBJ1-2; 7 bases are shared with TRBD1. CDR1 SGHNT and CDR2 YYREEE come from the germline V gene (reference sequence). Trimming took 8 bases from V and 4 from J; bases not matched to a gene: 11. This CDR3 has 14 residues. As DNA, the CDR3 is TGTGCCAGTAACGTTGCAGGGGGAGGCTATGGCTACACCTTC. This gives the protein CASNVAGGGYGYTF. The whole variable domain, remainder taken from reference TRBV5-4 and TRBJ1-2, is ETGVTQSPTHLIKTRGQQVTLRCSSQSGHNTVSWYQQALGQGPQFIFQYYREEENGRGNFPPRFSGLQFPNYSSELNVNALELDDSALYLCASNVAGGGYGYTFGSGTRLTVV.

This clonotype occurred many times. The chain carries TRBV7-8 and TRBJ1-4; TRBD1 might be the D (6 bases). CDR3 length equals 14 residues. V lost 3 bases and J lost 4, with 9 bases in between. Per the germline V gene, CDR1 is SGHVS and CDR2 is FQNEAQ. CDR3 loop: CASSFGQHNEKLFF. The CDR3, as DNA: TGTGCCAGCAGCTTTGGACAGCATAATGAAAAACTGTTTTTT. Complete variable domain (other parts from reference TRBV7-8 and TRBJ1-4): GAGVSQSPRYKVAKRGQDVALRCDPISGHVSLFWYQQALGQGPEFLTYFQNEAQLDKSGLPSDRFFAERPEGSVSTLKIQRTQQEDSAVYLCASSFGQHNEKLFFGSGTQLSVL.

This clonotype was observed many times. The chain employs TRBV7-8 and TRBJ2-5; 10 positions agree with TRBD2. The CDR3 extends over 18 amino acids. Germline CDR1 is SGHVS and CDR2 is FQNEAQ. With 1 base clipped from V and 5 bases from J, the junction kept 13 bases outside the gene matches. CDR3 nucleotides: TGTGCCAGCAGCTTAGATCTAGCGGGGGAGCTCGAAAGGGAGACCCAGTACTTC. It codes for CASSLDLAGELERETQYF.

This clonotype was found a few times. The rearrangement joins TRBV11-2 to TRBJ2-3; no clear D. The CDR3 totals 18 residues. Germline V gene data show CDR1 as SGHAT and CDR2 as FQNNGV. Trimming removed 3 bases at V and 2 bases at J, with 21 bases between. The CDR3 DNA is TGTGCCAGCAGCTTCGCCGGGTCCCCCCTCCTATCCACAGATACGCAGTATTTT. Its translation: CASSFAGSPLLSTDTQYF.

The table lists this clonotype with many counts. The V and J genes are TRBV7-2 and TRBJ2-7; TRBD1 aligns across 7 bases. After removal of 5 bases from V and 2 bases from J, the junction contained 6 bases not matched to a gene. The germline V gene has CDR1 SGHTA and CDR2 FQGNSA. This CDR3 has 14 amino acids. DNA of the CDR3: TGTGCCAGCAGCCACCCGGGACAGACCTACGAGCAGTACTTC. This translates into CASSHPGQTYEQYF.

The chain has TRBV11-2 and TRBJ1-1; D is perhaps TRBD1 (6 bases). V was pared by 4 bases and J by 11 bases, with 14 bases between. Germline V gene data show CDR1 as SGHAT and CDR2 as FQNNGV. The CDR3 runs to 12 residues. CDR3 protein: CASSSYRAGAFF. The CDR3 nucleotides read TGTGCCAGCAGCTCCTACAGGGCCGGGGCTTTCTTT. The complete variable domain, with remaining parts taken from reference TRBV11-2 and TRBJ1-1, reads EAGVAQSPRYKIIEKRQSVAFWCNPISGHATLYWYQQILGQGPKLLIQFQNNGVVDDSQLPKDRFSAERLKGVDSTLKIQPAKLEDSAVYLCASSSYRAGAFFGQGTRLTVV.

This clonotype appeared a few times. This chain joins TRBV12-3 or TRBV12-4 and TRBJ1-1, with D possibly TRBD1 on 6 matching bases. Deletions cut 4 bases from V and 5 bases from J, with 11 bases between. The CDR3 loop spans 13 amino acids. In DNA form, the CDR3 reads TGTGCCAGCAGTTACACAGGGTTGACTGAAGCTTTCTTT. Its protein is CASSYTGLTEAFF.

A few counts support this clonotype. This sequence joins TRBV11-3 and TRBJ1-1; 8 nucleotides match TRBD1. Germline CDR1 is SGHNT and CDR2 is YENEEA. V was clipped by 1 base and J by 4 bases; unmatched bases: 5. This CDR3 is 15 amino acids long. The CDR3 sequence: CASSLGTGRSTEAFF. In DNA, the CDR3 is TGTGCCAGCAGCTTAGGGACAGGGAGGAGCACTGAAGCTTTCTTT.

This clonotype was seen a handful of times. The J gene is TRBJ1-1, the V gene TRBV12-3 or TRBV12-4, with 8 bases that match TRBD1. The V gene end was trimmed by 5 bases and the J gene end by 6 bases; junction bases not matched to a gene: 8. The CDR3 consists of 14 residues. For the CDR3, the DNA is TGTGCCAGCAGTCCCGACAGGGGTATCGCTGAAGCTTTCTTT. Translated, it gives CASSPDRGIAEAFF.

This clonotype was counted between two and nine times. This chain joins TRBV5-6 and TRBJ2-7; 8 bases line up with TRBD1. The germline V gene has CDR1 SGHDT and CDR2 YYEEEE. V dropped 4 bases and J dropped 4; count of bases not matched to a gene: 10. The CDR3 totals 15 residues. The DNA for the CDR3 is TGTGCCAGCAGCCCCGGGCCAGGGGGCGAGTACGAGCAGTACTTC. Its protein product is CASSPGPGGEYEQYF.

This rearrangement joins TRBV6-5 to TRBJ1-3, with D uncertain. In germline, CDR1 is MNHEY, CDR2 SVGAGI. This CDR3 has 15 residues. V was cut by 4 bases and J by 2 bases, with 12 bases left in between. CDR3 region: CASSFSTTAGNTIYF. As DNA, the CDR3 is TGTGCCAGCAGTTTTTCCACCACGGCTGGAAACACCATATATTTT.

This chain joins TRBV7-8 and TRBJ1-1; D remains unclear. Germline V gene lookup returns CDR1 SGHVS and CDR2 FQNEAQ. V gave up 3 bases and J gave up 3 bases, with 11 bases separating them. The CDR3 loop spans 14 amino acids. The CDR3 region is CASSFFGGHTEAFF. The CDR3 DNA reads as TGTGCCAGCAGCTTTTTTGGAGGGCACACTGAAGCTTTCTTT.

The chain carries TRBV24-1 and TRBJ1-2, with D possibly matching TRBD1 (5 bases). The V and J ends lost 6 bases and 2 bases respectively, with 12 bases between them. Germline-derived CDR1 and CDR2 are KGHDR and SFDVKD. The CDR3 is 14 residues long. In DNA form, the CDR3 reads TGTGCCACCAGTCCAGGGTCTATGAACTATGGCTACACCTTC. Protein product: CATSPGSMNYGYTF.

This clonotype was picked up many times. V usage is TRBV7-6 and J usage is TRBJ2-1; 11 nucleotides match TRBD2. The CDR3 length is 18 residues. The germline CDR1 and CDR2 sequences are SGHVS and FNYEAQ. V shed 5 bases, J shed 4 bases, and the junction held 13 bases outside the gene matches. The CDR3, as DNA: TGTGCCAGCAGCCACTTAATTAGCGGGGGGGCTATATACAATGAGCAGTTCTTC. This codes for CASSHLISGGAIYNEQFF.

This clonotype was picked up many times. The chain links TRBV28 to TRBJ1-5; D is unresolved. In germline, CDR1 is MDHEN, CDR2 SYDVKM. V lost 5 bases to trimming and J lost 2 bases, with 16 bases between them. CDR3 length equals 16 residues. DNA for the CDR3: TGTGCCAGCAGTCCTTTGGTTGACGGTGGCAATCAGCCCCAGCATTTT. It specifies CASSPLVDGGNQPQHF.